Below, one T cell receptor (beta chain) is given with its context. The antigen is unknown. Trimming removed 6 bases from V and 3 bases from J, with 24 bases in between. The CDR3 is 18 residues long. The germline V gene has CDR1 MNHEY and CDR2 SVGEGT. The sample belongs to a study of T cell responses to AZD1222 COVID-19 vaccine. The data were produced by immunoSEQ multiplex PCR, yet TCRdb's version contains in-frame clones alone and is incomplete. The sample yields 150,000 to 250,000 clones, 91% seen once. Study-wide results and limits: In a largely white British group with more females than males, clonal diversity was possibly underestimated. Among AZD1222 vaccinees, only 5 to 7 were seropositive at baseline. Repertoires were sampled only after the peak T cell response.

The TCR sequence derives from an adult who received the AZD1222 COVID-19 vaccine. Sequences were derived from peripheral blood, sampled 28 days after the second AZD1222 dose. The chain uses TRBV6-2 or TRBV6-3 and TRBJ1-3, with D tentatively TRBD1 (5 bases). CDR3 in DNA: TGTGCCAGCAGCCGAGGGCCTGCTACAGGTTTTGGTGGAAACACCATATATTTT. Amino acids: CASSRGPATGFGGNTIYF.